This T cell receptor beta chain was captured in a study of shared clonotypes between healthy human individuals. Study results and limitations: Naive CD4 clonotypes were shared across several donors at roughly 5.5%.

This clone came up many times. Its antigen is undetermined. This CDR3 has 15 amino acids. Trimming removed 7 bases from V and 7 bases from J; junction bases left unmatched: 8. CDR1 SGHKS and CDR2 YYEKEE come from the germline V gene (reference sequence). This was a deep-level run. Every subset's genomic DNA went evenly onto several immunoSEQ plates. TCRdb's table, derived via immunoSEQ multiplex PCR, lists solely in-frame clones and lacks some. The sample contains around 700,000 clones, around three quarters of which appear only once. The sequenced material came from memory CD4+ T cells sorted from blood. Subset in this sample: CD45RA-negative fraction. The TCR comes from a woman in her thirties in good health. The genes are TRBV5-5 and TRBJ2-2; 12 positions match TRBD1. CDR3 bases: TGTGCCAGCCGGGGACAGGGGGCATCTAGCGGGGAGCTGTTTTTT. It codes for CASRGQGASSGELFF.